Below, 15 T cell receptor beta chains from the same sample are listed, as sequenced in a study of blood T cell repertoires in COVID-19. Measured with immunoSEQ multiplex PCR; TCRdb has only the in-frame clones, and not every one. The data show 50,000 to 65,000 clones, approximately 89% seen once. Sequenced sample: peripheral blood. The receptors were gathered from a man aged 45-65 years with acute or convalescent COVID-19.

This clone has just one count. The chain recombines TRBV9 with TRBJ2-1, with 7 bases lining up with TRBD1. From germline, CDR1 is SGDLS and CDR2 YYNGEE. The CDR3 is 12 residues long. Trimming at V came to 4 bases and at J to 11 bases, leaving 6 bases not matched to a gene. The CDR3 DNA is TGTGCCAGCAGCTCAGAGGACAGGAAGCAGTTCTTC. Translated, it gives CASSSEDRKQFF.

The V call is TRBV15, the J call TRBJ1-6; 8 nucleotides line up with TRBD1. V lost 5 bases to trimming and J lost 10 bases; unmatched junction nucleotides: 10. The CDR3 loop spans 15 amino acids. The germline V gene has CDR1 LNHNV and CDR2 YYDKDF (reference sequence). The CDR3 spells CATSYDRGGGSPLHF. As DNA, the CDR3 is TGTGCCACCAGCTACGACAGGGGCGGCGGGTCACCCCTCCACTTT.

The V call is TRBV25-1, the J call TRBJ2-7; 8 nucleotides line up with TRBD2. Trimming at V came to 8 bases and at J to 4 bases, leaving 13 bases not matched to a gene. This CDR3 contains 15 residues. Germline V gene data show CDR1 as MGHDK and CDR2 as SYGVNS. The CDR3 loop is CASARGGSSTYEQYF. The CDR3 nucleotides read TGTGCCAGCGCTCGCGGGGGGAGCTCCACATACGAGCAGTACTTC.

The rearrangement joins TRBV18 to TRBJ1-1; D gene ambiguous. V was cut by 2 bases and J by 7 bases, with 8 bases left in between. CDR1 is KGHSH and CDR2 is LQKENI in the germline V gene. CDR3 length: 12 amino acids. CDR3 DNA sequence: TGTGCCAGCTCACCAAACCGGGGTGAAGCTTTCTTT. It encodes CASSPNRGEAFF.

J is TRBJ1-2 and V is TRBV28; no clear D. Germline lookup yields CDR1 MDHEN and CDR2 SYDVKM. There are 13 residues in the CDR3. The V gene lost 10 bases and the J gene lost 9 bases, with 21 bases spanning the gap. The CDR3 reads CATLPGSQESYTF. DNA for the CDR3: TGTGCCACCTTACCCGGGTCTCAAGAAAGCTACACCTTC.

The V and J genes are TRBV19 and TRBJ1-5; 7 positions agree with TRBD1. The trim removed 10 bases at V and 3 bases at J, leaving 9 bases unmatched. The germline gives CDR1 LNHDA, CDR2 SQIVND (reference sequence). The length of the CDR3 is 14 residues. CDR3 coding DNA: TGTGCCACCTCGGGGCAGGGGGTCAATCAGCCCCAGCATTTT. Translated, it gives CATSGQGVNQPQHF.

The rearrangement joins TRBV29-1 to TRBJ2-3, with TRBD2 identical over 8 bases. Germline trimming cut 6 bases from V and 2 bases from J; bases unmatched to any gene: 7. Germline CDR1 and CDR2: SQVTM and ANQGSEA. CDR3 length: 14 amino acids. DNA for the CDR3: TGCAGCGTAACAGCGGGGGCGATCACAGATACGCAGTATTTT. It is translated as CSVTAGAITDTQYF.

V usage is TRBV3-1 (or the pseudogene TRBV3-2) and J usage is TRBJ2-3; 10 positions agree with TRBD2. Germline lookup yields CDR1 LGHDT and CDR2 YNNKEL (reference sequence). The CDR3 length is 15 residues. Unmatched junction bases numbered 6, after V lost 1 base and J lost 8 bases. The CDR3 loop reads CASSQVTSGAGTQYF. The CDR3 bases are TGTGCCAGCAGCCAAGTCACTAGCGGGGCTGGTACGCAGTATTTT.

Only one count was recorded for this clone. The V and J genes are TRBV3-1 (or the pseudogene TRBV3-2) and TRBJ2-7; the D gene is possibly TRBD1 (5 bases). The CDR3 length is 14 residues. The germline V gene encodes CDR1 LGHDT and CDR2 YNNKEL (reference sequence). Deletions cut 4 bases from V and 6 bases from J, with 16 bases between. The CDR3 loop reads CASSPYQGNGEQYF. In DNA form, the CDR3 reads TGTGCCAGCAGCCCATATCAGGGAAACGGCGAGCAGTACTTC.

The chain carries TRBV11-2 and TRBJ1-1; possible D gene TRBD1, 6 bases. The V and J ends lost 5 bases and 0 bases respectively, with 13 bases between them. The germline gives CDR1 SGHAT, CDR2 FQNNGV. CDR3 size: 15 residues. The CDR3 sequence: CASSLGQTLNTEAFF. The CDR3 DNA follows: TGTGCCAGCAGCCTAGGACAGACATTGAACACTGAAGCTTTCTTT. The variable domain in full, with the rest retrieved from reference TRBV11-2 and TRBJ1-1, is EAGVAQSPRYKIIEKRQSVAFWCNPISGHATLYWYQQILGQGPKLLIQFQNNGVVDDSQLPKDRFSAERLKGVDSTLKIQPAKLEDSAVYLCASSLGQTLNTEAFFGQGTRLTVV.

The V gene is TRBV28, the J gene TRBJ2-7; 8 bases fit TRBD1. Germline CDR1 reads MDHEN; CDR2 reads SYDVKM. V lost 5 bases, J lost 2 bases, and 5 bases stayed unmatched. The CDR3 has 14 residues. DNA of the CDR3: TGTGCCAGCAGTCATAGGACAGGGCCCTACGAGCAGTACTTC. It translates to CASSHRTGPYEQYF.

CDR3 in amino acids: CASTPAGAGDTQYF. The CDR3 bases are TGTGCCAGCACCCCAGCGGGGGCCGGGGATACGCAGTATTTT. The V and J genes are TRBV6-5 and TRBJ2-3, with 8 nucleotides matching TRBD2. CDR3 size: 14 residues. The ends lost 7 bases at V and 6 bases at J; junction bases unmatched: 9. Germline CDR1 MNHEY, CDR2 SVGAGI.

This CDR3 is CASSPWGGDSRGELFF. CDR3 sequence (DNA): TGTGCCAGTAGCCCCTGGGGGGGGGATAGTCGAGGGGAGCTGTTTTTT. The chain uses TRBV19 and TRBJ2-2; TRBD2 matches 7 bases. Germline V gene data show CDR1 as LNHDA and CDR2 as SQIVND (reference sequence). This CDR3 has 16 residues. The ends lost 6 bases at V and 8 bases at J; junction bases unmatched: 15. The full variable domain, its missing parts supplied by reference TRBV19 and TRBJ2-2, is DGGITQSPKYLFRKEGQNVTLSCEQNLNHDAMYWYRQDPGQGLRLIYYSQIVNDFQKGDIAEGYSVSREKKESFPLTVTSAQKNPTAFYLCASSPWGGDSRGELFFGEGSRLTVL.

This sequence joins TRBV7-3 and TRBJ2-1, with TRBD2 identical over 11 bases. CDR1 is SGHTA and CDR2 is FQGTGA in the germline V gene. The junction had 7 bases not matched to a gene; V was cut back by 0 bases and J by 3 bases. CDR3 length: 18 amino acids. Written as DNA, the CDR3 is TGTGCCAGCAGCTTAACAAGCGTCGGGACTAGCGGCTACAATGAGCAGTTCTTC. Amino acids: CASSLTSVGTSGYNEQFF.

The V call is TRBV11-2, the J call TRBJ2-7; D is uncertain. The CDR3 has 14 residues. V was clipped by 5 bases and J by 2 bases, with 13 bases between them. Per the germline V gene, CDR1 is SGHAT and CDR2 is FQNNGV. CDR3 in DNA: TGTGCCAGCAGCCAGCGATCCTACACCTACGAGCAGTACTTC. It specifies CASSQRSYTYEQYF.